The source of this TCR beta chain is a study of blood T cell repertoires in COVID-19. The germline V gene has CDR1 SGHTA and CDR2 FQGNSA. The CDR3 totals 15 residues. Trimming stripped 5 bases from V and 2 bases from J, with 16 bases between. Some clones are missing from TCRdb's copy, which holds only in-frame ones; the method was immunoSEQ multiplex PCR. Of a few hundred thousand clones listed, roughly 87% were seen once; the top ten hold 1%. The sequence was obtained from a woman aged 25 to 39 who had recovered from COVID-19. This sequence joins TRBV7-2 and TRBJ2-7, with D possibly TRBD2 on 5 matching bases. The specimen sequenced was PBMCs or T cells enriched from blood (not recorded which). The CDR3 DNA reads TGTGCCAGCAGCGCTCTCCCGGGGTACACCTACGAGCAGTACTTC. It yields the protein CASSALPGYTYEQYF.